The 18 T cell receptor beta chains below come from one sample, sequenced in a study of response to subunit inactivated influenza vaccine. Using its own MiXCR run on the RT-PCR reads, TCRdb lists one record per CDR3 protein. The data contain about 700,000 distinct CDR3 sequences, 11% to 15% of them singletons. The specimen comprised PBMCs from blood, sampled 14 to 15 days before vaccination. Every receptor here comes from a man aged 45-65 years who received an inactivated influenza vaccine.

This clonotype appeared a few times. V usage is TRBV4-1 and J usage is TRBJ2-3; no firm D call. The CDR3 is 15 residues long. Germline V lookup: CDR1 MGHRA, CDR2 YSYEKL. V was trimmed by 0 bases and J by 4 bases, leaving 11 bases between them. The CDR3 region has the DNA TGCGCCAGCAGCCAAGATACTGTTAGGGCAGATACGCAGTATTTT. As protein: CASSQDTVRADTQYF.

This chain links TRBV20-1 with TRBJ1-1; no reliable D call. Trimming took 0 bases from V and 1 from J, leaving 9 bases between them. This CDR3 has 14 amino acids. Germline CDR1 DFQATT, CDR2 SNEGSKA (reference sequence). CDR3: CSARDPRRNTEAFF. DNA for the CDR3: TGCAGTGCTAGAGATCCTCGGAGGAACACTGAAGCTTTCTTT.

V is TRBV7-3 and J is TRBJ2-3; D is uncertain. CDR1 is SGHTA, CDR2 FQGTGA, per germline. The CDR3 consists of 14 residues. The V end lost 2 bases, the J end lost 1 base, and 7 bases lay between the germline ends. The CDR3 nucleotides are TGTGCCAGCAGCTTACACGTCGGCACAGATACGCAGTATTTT. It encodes CASSLHVGTDTQYF.

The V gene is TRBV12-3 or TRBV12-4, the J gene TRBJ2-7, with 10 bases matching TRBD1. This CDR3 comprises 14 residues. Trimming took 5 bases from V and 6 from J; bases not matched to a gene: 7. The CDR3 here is CASSQRTGGLEQYF. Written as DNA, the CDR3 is TGTGCCAGCAGTCAGAGGACAGGGGGACTCGAGCAGTACTTC.

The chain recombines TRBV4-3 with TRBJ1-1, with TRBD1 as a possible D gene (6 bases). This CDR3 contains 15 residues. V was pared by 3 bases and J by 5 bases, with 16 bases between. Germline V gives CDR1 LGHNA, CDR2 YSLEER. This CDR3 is CASSQSRGYRTEAFF. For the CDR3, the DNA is TGCGCCAGCAGCCAGAGCAGGGGATATAGAACTGAAGCTTTCTTT.

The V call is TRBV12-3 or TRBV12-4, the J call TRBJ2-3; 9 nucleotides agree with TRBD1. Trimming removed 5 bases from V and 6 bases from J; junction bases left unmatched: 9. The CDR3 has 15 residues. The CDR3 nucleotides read TGTGCCAGCAGTCCCCTGGGACAGGGTGCCGATACGCAGTATTTT. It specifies CASSPLGQGADTQYF.

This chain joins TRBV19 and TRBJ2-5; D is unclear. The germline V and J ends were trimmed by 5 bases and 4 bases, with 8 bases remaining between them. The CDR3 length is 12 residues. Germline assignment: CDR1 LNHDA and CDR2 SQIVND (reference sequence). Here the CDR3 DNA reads TGTGCCAGTAGTTCGATCGGAGAGACCCAGTACTTC. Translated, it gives CASSSIGETQYF.

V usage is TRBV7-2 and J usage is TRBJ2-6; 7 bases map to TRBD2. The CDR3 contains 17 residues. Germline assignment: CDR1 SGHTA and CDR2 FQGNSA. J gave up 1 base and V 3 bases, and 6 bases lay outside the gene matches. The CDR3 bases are TGTGCCAGCAGCTTCGGACTAGGAGTGTCTGGGGCCAACGTCCTGACTTTC. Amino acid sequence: CASSFGLGVSGANVLTF.

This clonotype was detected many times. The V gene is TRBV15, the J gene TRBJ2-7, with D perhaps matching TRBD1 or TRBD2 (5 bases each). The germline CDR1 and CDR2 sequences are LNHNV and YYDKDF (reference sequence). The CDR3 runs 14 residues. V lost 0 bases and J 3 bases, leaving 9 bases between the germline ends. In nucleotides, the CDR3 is TGTGCCACCAGCAGAGATGGGGGTTTCTACGAGCAGTACTTC. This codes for CATSRDGGFYEQYF. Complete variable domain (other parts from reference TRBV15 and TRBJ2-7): DAMVIQNPRYQVTQFGKPVTLSCSQTLNHNVMYWYQQKSSQAPKLLFHYYDKDFNNEADTPDNFQSRRPNTSFCFLDIRSPGLGDTAMYLCATSRDGGFYEQYFGPGTRLTVT.

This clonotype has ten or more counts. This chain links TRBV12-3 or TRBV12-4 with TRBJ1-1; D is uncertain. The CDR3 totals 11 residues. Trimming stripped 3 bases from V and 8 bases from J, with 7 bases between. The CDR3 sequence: CASSFPGEAFF. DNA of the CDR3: TGTGCCAGCAGTTTTCCGGGAGAAGCTTTCTTT.

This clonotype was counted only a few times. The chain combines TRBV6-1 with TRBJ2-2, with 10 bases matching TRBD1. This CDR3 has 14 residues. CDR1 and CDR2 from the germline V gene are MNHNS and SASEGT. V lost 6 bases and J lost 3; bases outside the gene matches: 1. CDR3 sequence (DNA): TGTGCCAGCAGGGGACAGGGGTACACCGGGGAGCTGTTTTTT. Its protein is CASRGQGYTGELFF.

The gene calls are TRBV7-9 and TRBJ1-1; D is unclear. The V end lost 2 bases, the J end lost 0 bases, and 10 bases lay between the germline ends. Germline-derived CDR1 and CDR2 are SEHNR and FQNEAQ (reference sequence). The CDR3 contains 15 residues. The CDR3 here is CASSLFKGMNTEAFF. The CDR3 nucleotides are TGTGCCAGCAGCTTATTTAAGGGAATGAACACTGAAGCTTTCTTT.

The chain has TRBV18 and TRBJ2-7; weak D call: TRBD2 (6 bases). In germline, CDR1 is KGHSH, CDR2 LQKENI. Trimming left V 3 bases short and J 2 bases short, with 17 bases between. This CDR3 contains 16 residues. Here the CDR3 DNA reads TGTGCCAGCTCACCGCTCAGGGAGGTCCCTACCTACGAGCAGTACTTC. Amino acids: CASSPLREVPTYEQYF.

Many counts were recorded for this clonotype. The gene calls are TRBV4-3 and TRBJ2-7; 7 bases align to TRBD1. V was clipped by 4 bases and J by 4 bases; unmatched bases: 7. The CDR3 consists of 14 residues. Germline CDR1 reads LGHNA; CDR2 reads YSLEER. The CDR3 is CASSRDRVGYEQYF. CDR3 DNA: TGCGCCAGCAGCCGTGACAGGGTAGGATACGAGCAGTACTTC.

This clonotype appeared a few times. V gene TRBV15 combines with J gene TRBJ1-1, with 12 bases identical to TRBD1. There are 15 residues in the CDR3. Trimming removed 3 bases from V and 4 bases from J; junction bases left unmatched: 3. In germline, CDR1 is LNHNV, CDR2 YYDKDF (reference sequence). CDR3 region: CATSSRDRGLTEAFF. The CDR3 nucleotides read TGTGCCACCAGCAGTAGGGACAGGGGGCTCACTGAAGCTTTCTTT. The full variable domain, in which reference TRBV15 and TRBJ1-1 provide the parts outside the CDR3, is DAMVIQNPRYQVTQFGKPVTLSCSQTLNHNVMYWYQQKSSQAPKLLFHYYDKDFNNEADTPDNFQSRRPNTSFCFLDIRSPGLGDTAMYLCATSSRDRGLTEAFFGQGTRLTVV.

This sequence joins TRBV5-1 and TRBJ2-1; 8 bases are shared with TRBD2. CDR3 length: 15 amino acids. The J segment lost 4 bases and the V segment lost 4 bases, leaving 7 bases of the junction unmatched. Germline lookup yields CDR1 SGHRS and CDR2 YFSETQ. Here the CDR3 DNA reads TGCGCCAGCAGCCGGGGGGGGGAAGTATACAATGAGCAGTTCTTC. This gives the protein CASSRGGEVYNEQFF.

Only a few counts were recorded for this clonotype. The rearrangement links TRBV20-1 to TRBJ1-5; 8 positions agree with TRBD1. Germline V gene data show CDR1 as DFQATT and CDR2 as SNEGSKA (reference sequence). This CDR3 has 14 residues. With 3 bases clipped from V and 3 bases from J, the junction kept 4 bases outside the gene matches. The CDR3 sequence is CSASQGATNQPQHF. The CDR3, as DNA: TGCAGTGCTAGCCAGGGGGCGACCAATCAGCCCCAGCATTTT.

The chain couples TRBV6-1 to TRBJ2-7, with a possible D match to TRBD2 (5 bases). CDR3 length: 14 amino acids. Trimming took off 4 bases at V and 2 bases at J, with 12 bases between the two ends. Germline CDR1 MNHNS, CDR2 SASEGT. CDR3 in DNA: TGTGCCAGCAGTGCTCGGGGTACAACCTACGAGCAGTACTTC. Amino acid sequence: CASSARGTTYEQYF.